The source of this TCR beta chain is a study of regulatory T cells in long-lasting Graves disease. Whole-study findings and limits: Comparison showed that persistent patients shared more public clonotypes (about 2,800) than new patients (about 970). Persistent disease was characterized by preferential usage of TRBV28, TRBJ1-2 and TRBJ2-5.

Time point here: persistent/refractory GD, antithyroid drugs over 5 years with positive TRAb. PBMC-derived RNA was used for the TCR library. It was American Thyroid Association guidelines that determined Graves' disease diagnosis. A blood draw put approximately 9 milliliters of peripheral blood into EDTA tubes. The authors built TCR beta libraries using iRepertoire HTBI primers and Arm-PCR of CDR3 regions. MiXCR was run by TCRdb on the multiplex PCR reads, yielding one entry per CDR3 protein. The sample records approximately 440,000 distinct CDR3 sequences, around 24% being singletons. From germline, CDR1 is SQVTM and CDR2 ANQGSEA. Trimming removed 7 bases from V and 2 bases from J, with 12 bases in between. The CDR3 contains 13 residues. This clonotype was seen a handful of times. Its antigen is unidentified.

The sample consisted of peripheral blood mononuclear cells (PBMCs), taken when the disease was refractory, from a patient treated with antithyroid drugs. The sequence derives from a female donor with Graves disease. The chain joins TRBV29-1 to TRBJ2-4, with a weak D call TRBD1 (6 bases). Written as DNA, the CDR3 is TGCAGCGGTCAACAGGGTACCAAAAACATTCAGTACTTC. This translates into CSGQQGTKNIQYF.